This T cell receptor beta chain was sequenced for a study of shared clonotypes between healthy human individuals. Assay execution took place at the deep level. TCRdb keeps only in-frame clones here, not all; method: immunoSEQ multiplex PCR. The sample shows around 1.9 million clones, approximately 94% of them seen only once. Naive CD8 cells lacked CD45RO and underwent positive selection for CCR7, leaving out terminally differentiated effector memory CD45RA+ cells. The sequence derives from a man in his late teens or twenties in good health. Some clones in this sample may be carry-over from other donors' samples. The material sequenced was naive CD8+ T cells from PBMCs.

This CDR3 is CASTPRRQGIIGNTIYF. The CDR3 DNA sequence: TGTGCCAGTACTCCCAGGAGGCAGGGTATAATTGGAAACACCATATATTTT. The genes are TRBV19 and TRBJ1-3; a weak D match, TRBD1 (5 bases). Germline loops: CDR1 LNHDA, CDR2 SQIVND (reference sequence). The CDR3 totals 17 residues. V lost 7 bases and J lost 3, with 22 bases in between.